Here is one T cell receptor beta chain with its context. Its antigen remains unknown. Trimming cost V 5 bases and J 4 bases, with 17 bases left between them. The CDR3 is 16 amino acids. The germline gives CDR1 SEHNR, CDR2 FQNEAQ (reference sequence). The sample is drawn from a study of shared clonotypes between healthy human individuals. Study summary: Donor composition was a couple of women and a few men, aged 18 to 49. Whole-study findings and limits: In having few donors, the study represented limited genetic and exposure-history diversity. Some naive CD4 clonotypes, 4% to 6%, turned up in common across several donors.

Produced via immunoSEQ multiplex PCR; TCRdb's table is partial and in-frame only. The sample has some 1.5 million clones; approximately 98% are singletons. Donors were healthy HIV-negative adults without recent acute infections or vaccinations. This receptor was identified in a man under 40 in good health. The sequenced material came from naive CD4+ T cells sorted from blood. Described subset: CD45RA+ positively selected. The chain combines TRBV7-9 with TRBJ1-4, with D unresolved. CDR3 loop: CASSPGGYNGNEKLFF. Here the CDR3 DNA reads TGTGCCAGCAGCCCTGGCGGGTACAACGGTAATGAAAAACTGTTTTTT.